This record covers a single T cell receptor beta chain. The antigen remains undetermined. V lost 4 bases and J lost 3; bases outside the gene matches: 11. The CDR3 is made up of 16 amino acids. Germline V lookup: CDR1 SGHNT, CDR2 YYREEE (reference sequence). This entry belongs to a study of identical twins. In every case, the donor was a healthy Caucasian. General observations from the study: Those out-of-frame alpha sequences shared by twins showed an excess of low generation probability. Invariant T cells like MAIT and iNKT could partly confound the zero-insertion analyses.

A universal primer binding site was introduced by template switching. The final cDNA contained unique molecular identifiers. TCRdb redid the calling of the 5' RACE reads with MiXCR, one entry per CDR3 protein. Found here are about 100,000 distinct CDR3 sequences, 5.9% of them singletons; the top ten hold about 12%. The receptor's source is a woman aged 45-65 years in good health. The chain carries TRBV5-4 and TRBJ2-3; the match to TRBD2 covers 7 bases. Sequenced: memory T cells sorted from blood. The CDR3 DNA sequence: TGTGCCAGCAGCCTGGAAAGCGGGATGGGGACAGATACGCAGTATTTT. It translates to CASSLESGMGTDTQYF.